The clone carrying this T cell receptor beta chain has only a few counts. Isolation recovered at least 7 million PBMCs from every sample. These data belong to a study of blood T cells in healthy people across ages. Next came a second PCR, run for about 6 to 11 cycles, which used a sample-barcoded 5' primer along with a J-beta primer mix. TCRdb reanalysed the 5' RACE reads using MiXCR and keeps one entry per CDR3 protein. The table lists around 520,000 distinct CDR3 sequences, roughly a quarter of them singletons. This same sample was also taken into another study, of T cells of mothers and their children. That report notes: Sequencing got over 9 million TCR beta CDR3 reads from each mother and approximately 3 million from each child.

The source is a boy aged 2-15 years in good health. Sequencing was performed on blood.

CDR3 region: CASSKHRSSYEQYF. The CDR3 region has the DNA TGTGCCAGCAGCAAACACAGGAGCTCCTACGAGCAGTACTTC. V gene TRBV7-2 combines with J gene TRBJ2-5; TRBD1 might be the D (5 bases). The J call is in doubt because the DNA end fits TRBJ2-7 better. The CDR3 is 14 amino acids. CDR1 SGHTA and CDR2 FQGNSA come from the germline V gene.